Listed below are T cell receptor beta chains from one sample, sequenced in a study of blood T cell repertoires in COVID-19. Here immunoSEQ multiplex PCR was the method, and the copy in TCRdb shows in-frame clones only, minus some. The sample lists about 170,000 clones, around four fifths occurring once. The sample taken for sequencing was PBMCs or T cells enriched from blood (not recorded which). The receptors were sampled from a woman in her forties or fifties who had recovered from COVID-19. Both conserved end residues are part of each CDR3. The order of the fields is clone size, J gene, V gene, D gene, CDR3 protein, CDR3 DNA. D genes are given only for firm matches. Some rows have no size entry. The others give once, few or many, or a class for an expanded clone.

>.|TRBJ2-2|TRBV7-6|TRBD2
CASSLQTSGAANTGELFF
TGTGCCAGCAGCCTCCAGACTAGCGGGGCGGCGAACACCGGGGAGCTGTTTTTT
>.|TRBJ2-5|TRBV19|TRBD1
CASSMRQGGETQYF
TGTGCCAGTAGTATGCGACAGGGTGGTGAGACCCAGTACTTC
>.|TRBJ1-4|TRBV29-1|.
CSVGLNEKLFF
TGCAGCGTTGGACTTAATGAAAAACTGTTTTTT
>once|TRBJ1-2|TRBV5-4|.
CASSLDGGTGYTF
TGTGCCAGCAGCCTGGATGGAGGGACTGGCTACACCTTC
>few|TRBJ2-4|TRBV7-3|.
CASSLNPGGIQYF
TGTGCCAGCAGCTTAAACCCAGGTGGCATTCAGTACTTC
>.|TRBJ1-2|TRBV7-9|.
CASSLGPLSGYTF
TGTGCCAGCAGCCTGGGTCCACTAAGTGGCTACACCTTC
>.|TRBJ1-2|TRBV5-1|.
CASSLAPDSSITF
TGCGCCAGCAGCTTGGCCCCGGACAGCTCGATCACCTTC
>few|TRBJ1-2|TRBV28|.
CATTNYGYTF
TGTGCCACCACTAACTATGGCTACACCTTC
>.|TRBJ1-2|TRBV6-2/TRBV6-3|.
CASSYGLRRTYGYTF
TGTGCCAGCAGTTATGGATTGAGGAGGACCTATGGCTACACCTTC
>.|TRBJ1-3|TRBV28|.
CASSGGAGNTIYF
TGTGCCAGTAGTGGGGGCGCTGGAAACACCATATATTTT
>.|TRBJ1-5|TRBV28|.
CASSGQTGQPQHF
TGTGCCAGCAGTGGACAGACGGGACAGCCCCAGCATTTT
>.|TRBJ2-1|TRBV9|TRBD2
CASSVEREFDEQFF
TGTGCCAGCAGCGTAGAGCGGGAGTTCGATGAGCAGTTCTTC
>.|TRBJ2-2|TRBV6-5|TRBD2
CASGGRETGELFF
TGTGCCAGCGGAGGGCGGGAGACCGGGGAGCTGTTTTTT
>.|TRBJ2-2|TRBV27|TRBD2
CASSFGTRVAGELFF
TGTGCCAGCAGTTTTGGGACTAGGGTTGCCGGGGAGCTGTTTTTT
>few|TRBJ1-5|TRBV7-2|TRBD1
CASSGRGQGGQPQHF
TGTGCCAGCAGCGGTAGAGGACAGGGCGGTCAGCCCCAGCATTTT
>.|TRBJ1-3|TRBV9|.
CASTPQGLTGNTIYF
TGTGCCAGCACGCCCCAGGGACTCACTGGAAACACCATATATTTT
>few|TRBJ1-1|TRBV10-2|TRBD1
CASKKGGPNTEAFF
TGCGCCAGCAAAAAAGGGGGCCCGAACACTGAAGCTTTCTTT
>.|TRBJ2-3|TRBV5-1|TRBD1
CASSFGQGTDTQYF
TGCGCCAGCAGCTTCGGACAGGGCACAGATACGCAGTATTTT
>.|TRBJ2-5|TRBV20-1|.
CSASFSSRETQYF
TGCAGTGCTAGTTTCTCATCGCGCGAGACCCAGTACTTC
>.|TRBJ1-5|TRBV7-2|TRBD1
CASSQGQGFYQPQHF
TGTGCCAGCAGCCAGGGACAGGGGTTCTATCAGCCCCAGCATTTT
>.|TRBJ1-6|TRBV11-3|.
CASSLVGDNSPLHF
TGTGCCAGCAGCTTAGTGGGCGACAATTCACCCCTCCACTTT
>.|TRBJ2-3|TRBV11-2|TRBD2
CASSPVMGIAGGSTDTQYF
TGTGCCAGCAGCCCCGTAATGGGAATAGCGGGTGGGAGCACAGATACGCAGTATTTT
>.|TRBJ1-6|TRBV28|.
CASSFWGAGSPLHF
TGTGCCAGCAGTTTTTGGGGCGCCGGCTCACCCCTCCACTTT
>.|TRBJ2-3|TRBV19|TRBD1
CASSEYRGADTQYF
TGTGCCAGTAGTGAATACAGGGGCGCAGATACGCAGTATTTT
>.|TRBJ1-6|TRBV30|.
CAWSVDRDNSPLHF
TGTGCCTGGAGTGTGGACAGAGATAATTCACCCCTCCACTTT
>.|TRBJ2-1|TRBV5-6|TRBD2
CASTGGSSYNEQFF
TGTGCCAGCACCGGGGGGAGCTCCTACAATGAGCAGTTCTTC
>few|TRBJ1-3|TRBV4-2|.
CASSQDTGSGNTIYF
TGTGCCAGCAGCCAAGATACAGGGAGTGGAAACACCATATATTTT
>.|TRBJ1-1|TRBV28|TRBD1
CASSLGDRVEAFF
TGTGCCAGCAGTTTAGGGGACAGGGTAGAGGCTTTCTTT
>few|TRBJ1-6|TRBV3-1/TRBV3-2|.
CASSHMDRDSPLHF
TGTGCCAGCAGCCATATGGACAGAGATTCACCCCTCCACTTT
>.|TRBJ2-3|TRBV5-5|.
CASVGWGVASASTDTQYF
TGTGCCAGCGTCGGATGGGGCGTAGCCTCCGCTAGCACAGATACGCAGTATTTT
>.|TRBJ1-5|TRBV5-4|.
CASSFWGSGQPQHF
TGTGCCAGCAGCTTCTGGGGAAGCGGACAGCCCCAGCATTTT
>.|TRBJ1-4|TRBV5-5|TRBD1
CASSTRTGSNEKLFF
TGTGCCAGCAGCACCAGGACAGGTTCGAATGAAAAACTGTTTTTT
>.|TRBJ1-6|TRBV6-5|.
CASSSRAGKNNSPLHF
TGTGCCAGCAGTTCTAGAGCGGGGAAAAATAATTCACCCCTCCACTTT
>.|TRBJ2-2|TRBV5-5|TRBD1
CASSRDRGVTGELFF
TGTGCCAGCAGCCGGGACAGGGGTGTAACCGGGGAGCTGTTTTTT
>.|TRBJ1-6|TRBV18|.
CASSPDMSSYNSPLHF
TGTGCCAGCTCACCCGACATGAGCTCCTATAATTCACCCCTCCACTTT
>.|TRBJ1-1|TRBV30|.
CAWSTGGAAVAFF
TGTGCCTGGAGCACGGGAGGGGCGGCCGTAGCTTTCTTT
>.|TRBJ1-5|TRBV6-5|.
CASSLGFRDQPQHF
TGTGCCAGCAGTCTCGGGTTCCGAGATCAGCCCCAGCATTTT
>.|TRBJ1-3|TRBV28|.
CASSPRRTGNTIYF
TGTGCCAGCAGTCCTAGGCGGACTGGAAACACCATATATTTT
>.|TRBJ1-1|TRBV7-6|.
CASSSNDMGATEAFF
TGTGCCAGCAGCTCTAATGATATGGGGGCGACTGAAGCTTTCTTT
>.|TRBJ1-1|TRBV6-5|.
CASTNGEWTEAFF
TGTGCCAGCACCAACGGGGAGTGGACTGAAGCTTTCTTT
>.|TRBJ1-1|TRBV5-1|.
CASSLTPSEAEAFF
TGCGCCAGCAGCTTGACACCATCAGAGGCTGAAGCTTTCTTT
>.|TRBJ2-1|TRBV14|TRBD2
CASSPLAGGPREQFF
TGTGCCAGCAGCCCTCTAGCGGGAGGGCCCCGGGAGCAGTTCTTC
>few|TRBJ1-5|TRBV30|.
CAWNRGNQPQHF
TGTGCCTGGAACAGGGGCAATCAGCCCCAGCATTTT
>.|TRBJ2-1|TRBV27|TRBD2
CASSLAGGLGNEQFF
TGTGCCAGCAGTTTAGCGGGAGGGCTCGGGAATGAGCAGTTCTTC
>.|TRBJ1-4|TRBV13|.
CASSLSGEKLFF
TGTGCCAGCAGCTTATCAGGGGAAAAACTGTTTTTT
>.|TRBJ1-2|TRBV28|.
CASTIQAVDYYGYTF
TGTGCCAGCACAATTCAGGCAGTGGACTACTATGGCTACACCTTC
>.|TRBJ2-1|TRBV3-1/TRBV3-2|TRBD2
CASSPHSGGGYNEQFF
TGTGCCAGCAGCCCACATAGCGGGGGAGGGTACAATGAGCAGTTCTTC
>.|TRBJ2-1|TRBV20-1|.
CSASRAEQFF
TGCAGTGCTAGCAGGGCCGAGCAGTTCTTC
>.|TRBJ1-1|TRBV29-1|.
CSVEVVDGIEAFF
TGCAGCGTTGAAGTGGTCGACGGGATTGAAGCTTTCTTT
>.|TRBJ1-4|TRBV5-1|TRBD1
CASSPQGQQNEKLFF
TGCGCCAGCAGCCCACAGGGGCAGCAAAATGAAAAACTGTTTTTT
>.|TRBJ2-4|TRBV7-9|.
CASWRSTENIQYF
TGTGCCAGCTGGCGTTCGACAGAAAACATTCAGTACTTC
>.|TRBJ1-5|TRBV28|TRBD1
CASRLRTGGGQPQHF
TGTGCCAGCAGATTACGGACAGGGGGCGGTCAGCCCCAGCATTTT
>.|TRBJ2-3|TRBV7-9|.
CASTGQRTDTQYF
TGTGCCAGCACCGGACAGCGCACAGATACGCAGTATTTT
>.|TRBJ1-6|TRBV15|.
CATSRRQDNSPLHF
TGTGCCACCAGCAGGAGACAGGATAATTCACCCCTCCACTTT
>.|TRBJ1-1|TRBV27|TRBD1
CASSTGTGDLEAFF
TGTGCCAGCAGTACGGGGACAGGGGACCTTGAAGCTTTCTTT
>.|TRBJ1-1|TRBV4-3|.
CASSQGAGGGTEAFF
TGCGCCAGCAGCCAGGGGGCGGGGGGCGGCACTGAAGCTTTCTTT
>once|TRBJ2-1|TRBV2|TRBD2
CASSPAGTSGRNEQFF
TGTGCCAGCAGTCCAGCCGGGACTAGCGGGAGAAATGAGCAGTTCTTC
>.|TRBJ1-2|TRBV5-1|TRBD1
CASSSGQGNYTF
TGCGCCAGCAGCTCCGGACAGGGAAACTACACCTTC
>.|TRBJ2-1|TRBV12-3/TRBV12-4|.
CASSPGPTGEQFF
TGTGCCAGCAGTCCCGGACCTACAGGAGAGCAGTTCTTC